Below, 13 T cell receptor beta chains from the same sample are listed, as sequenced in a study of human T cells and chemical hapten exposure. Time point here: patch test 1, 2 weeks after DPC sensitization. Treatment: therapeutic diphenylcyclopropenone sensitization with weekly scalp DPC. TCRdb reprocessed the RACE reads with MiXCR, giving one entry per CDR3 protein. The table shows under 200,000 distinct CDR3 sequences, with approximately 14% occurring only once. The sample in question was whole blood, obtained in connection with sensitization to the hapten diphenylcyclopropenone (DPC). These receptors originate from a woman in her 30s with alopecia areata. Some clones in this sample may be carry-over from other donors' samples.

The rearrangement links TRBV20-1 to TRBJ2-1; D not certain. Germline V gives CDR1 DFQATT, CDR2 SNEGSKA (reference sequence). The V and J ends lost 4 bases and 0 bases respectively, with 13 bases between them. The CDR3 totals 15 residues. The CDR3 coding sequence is TGCAGTGCTAACCCCGGCGTTGGCTCCTACAATGAGCAGTTCTTC. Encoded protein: CSANPGVGSYNEQFF.

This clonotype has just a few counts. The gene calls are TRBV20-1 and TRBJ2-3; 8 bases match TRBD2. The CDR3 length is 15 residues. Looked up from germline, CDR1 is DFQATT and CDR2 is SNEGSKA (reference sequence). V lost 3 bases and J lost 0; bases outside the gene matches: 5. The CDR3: CSASWTSSSTDTQYF. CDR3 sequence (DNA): TGCAGTGCTAGTTGGACTAGCTCGAGCACAGATACGCAGTATTTT.

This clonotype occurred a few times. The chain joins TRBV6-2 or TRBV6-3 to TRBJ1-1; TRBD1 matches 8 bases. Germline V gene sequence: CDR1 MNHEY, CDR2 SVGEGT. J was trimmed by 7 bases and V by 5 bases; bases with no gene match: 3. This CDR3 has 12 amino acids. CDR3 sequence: CASSRTGREAFF. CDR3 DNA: TGTGCCAGCAGTAGGACAGGGCGTGAAGCTTTCTTT.

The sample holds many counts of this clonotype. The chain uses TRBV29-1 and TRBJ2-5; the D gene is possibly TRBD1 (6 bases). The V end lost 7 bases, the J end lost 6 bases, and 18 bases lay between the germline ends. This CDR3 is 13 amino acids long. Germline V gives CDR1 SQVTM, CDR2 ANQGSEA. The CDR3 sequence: CSAVGTTLQTQYF. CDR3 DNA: TGCAGCGCCGTCGGGACAACGTTACAGACCCAGTACTTC.

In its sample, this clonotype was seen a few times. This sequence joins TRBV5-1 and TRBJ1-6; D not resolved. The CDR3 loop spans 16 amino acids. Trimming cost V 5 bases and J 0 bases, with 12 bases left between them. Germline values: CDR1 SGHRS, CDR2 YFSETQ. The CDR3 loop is CASSYDGSSYNSPLHF. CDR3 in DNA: TGCGCCAGCAGTTATGACGGTAGCTCCTATAATTCACCCCTCCACTTT.

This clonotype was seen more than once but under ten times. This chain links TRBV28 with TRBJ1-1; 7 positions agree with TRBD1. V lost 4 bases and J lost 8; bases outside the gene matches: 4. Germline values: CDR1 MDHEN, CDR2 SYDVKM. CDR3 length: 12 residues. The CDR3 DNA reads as TGTGCCAGCAGTTCCTGGACAGGAGAAGCTTTCTTT. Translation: CASSSWTGEAFF. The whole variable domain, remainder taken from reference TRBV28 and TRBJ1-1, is DVKVTQSSRYLVKRTGEKVFLECVQDMDHENMFWYRQDPGLGLRLIYFSYDVKMKEKGDIPEGYSVSREKKERFSLILESASTNQTSMYLCASSSWTGEAFFGQGTRLTVV.

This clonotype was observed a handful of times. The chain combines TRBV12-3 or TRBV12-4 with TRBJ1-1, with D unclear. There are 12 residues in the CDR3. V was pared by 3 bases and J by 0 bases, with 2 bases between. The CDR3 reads CASSFLNTEAFF. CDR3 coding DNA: TGTGCCAGCAGTTTCCTGAACACTGAAGCTTTCTTT.

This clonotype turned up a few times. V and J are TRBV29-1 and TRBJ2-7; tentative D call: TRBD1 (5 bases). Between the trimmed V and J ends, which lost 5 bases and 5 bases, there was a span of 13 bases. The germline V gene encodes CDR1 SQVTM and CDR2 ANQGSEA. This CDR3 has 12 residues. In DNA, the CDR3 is TGCAGCGTTAGGGGATCGAAGGACGAGCAGTACTTC. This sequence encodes CSVRGSKDEQYF.

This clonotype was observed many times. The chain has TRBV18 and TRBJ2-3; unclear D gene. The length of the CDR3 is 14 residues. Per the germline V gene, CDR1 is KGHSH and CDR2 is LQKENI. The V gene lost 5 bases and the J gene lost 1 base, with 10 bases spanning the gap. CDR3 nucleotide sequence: TGTGCCAGCTCAACGAATCCGGGCACAGATACGCAGTATTTT. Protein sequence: CASSTNPGTDTQYF.

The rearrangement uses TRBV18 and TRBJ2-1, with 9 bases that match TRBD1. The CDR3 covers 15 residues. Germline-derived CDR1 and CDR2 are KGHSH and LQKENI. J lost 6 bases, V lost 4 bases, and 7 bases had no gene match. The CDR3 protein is CASSRDRATGNEQFF. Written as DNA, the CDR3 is TGTGCCAGCTCACGGGACAGGGCGACGGGCAATGAGCAGTTCTTC.

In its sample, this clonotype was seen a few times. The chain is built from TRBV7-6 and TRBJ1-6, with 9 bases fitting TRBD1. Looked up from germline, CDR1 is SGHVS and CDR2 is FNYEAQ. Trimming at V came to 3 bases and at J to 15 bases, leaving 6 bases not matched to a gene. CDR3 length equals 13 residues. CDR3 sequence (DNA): TGTGCCAGCAGCTTGGGACAGGGTTCTCTCCTCCACTTT. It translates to CASSLGQGSLLHF.

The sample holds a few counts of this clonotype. The CDR3 DNA reads TGTGCCTGGAGTACACAGGGGAATCAGCCCCAGCATTTT. Its protein is CAWSTQGNQPQHF. The chain links TRBV30 to TRBJ1-5; 7 positions match TRBD1. Germline V gives CDR1 GTSNPN, CDR2 SVGIG (reference sequence). The V gene end was trimmed by 2 bases and the J gene end by 4 bases; junction bases not matched to a gene: 2. This CDR3 spans 13 amino acids.

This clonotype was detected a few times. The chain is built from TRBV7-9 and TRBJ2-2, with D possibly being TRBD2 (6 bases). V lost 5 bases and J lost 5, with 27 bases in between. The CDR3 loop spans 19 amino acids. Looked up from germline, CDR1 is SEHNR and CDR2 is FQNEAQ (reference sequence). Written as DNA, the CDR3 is TGTGCCAGCAGCAGTACCGTGTTAAGCGGGCAGGGTGGAACCGGGGAGCTGTTTTTT. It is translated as CASSSTVLSGQGGTGELFF. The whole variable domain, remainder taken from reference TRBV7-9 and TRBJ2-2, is DTGVSQNPRHKITKRGQNVTFRCDPISEHNRLYWYRQTLGQGPEFLTYFQNEAQLEKSRLLSDRFSAERPKGSFSTLEIQRTEQGDSAMYLCASSSTVLSGQGGTGELFFGEGSRLTVL.